This T cell receptor (beta chain) was identified during a study of T cells in Graves' hyperthyroidism and ophthalmopathy. CDR3 size: 17 residues. CDR1 SGHVS and CDR2 FQNEAQ come from the germline V gene. Germline trimming cut 1 base from V and 0 bases from J; bases unmatched to any gene: 2. This clonotype was observed at least ten times. From RNA transcripts, TCR beta CDR3 regions were amplified. Initially, a first-round RT-PCR of the TCR CDR3 employed the HTBI primer set. TCRdb ran MiXCR on the multiplex PCR reads and lists one entry per CDR3 protein. The sample lists about 180,000 distinct CDR3 sequences; over 15% were seen once.

The sample comprised blood. The sequence was obtained from a woman aged 50 to 65 with Graves' hyperthyroidism. This chain links TRBV7-8 with TRBJ2-1; 11 positions match TRBD2. As DNA, the CDR3 is TGTGCCAGCAGCTTAGTTAGCGGGGGGGTCTCCTACAATGAGCAGTTCTTC. Its protein product is CASSLVSGGVSYNEQFF.